Listed below are T cell receptor beta chains from one sample, sequenced in a study of T cell responses to AZD1222 COVID-19 vaccine. Here immunoSEQ multiplex PCR was the method, and the copy in TCRdb shows in-frame clones only, minus some. The sample shows some 81,000 clones, more than 70% of them seen only once. The sequencing here drew on peripheral blood, taken 28 days after the second AZD1222 dose. All receptors come from an adult who received the AZD1222 COVID-19 vaccine. The CDR3 runs from the conserved cysteine through the conserved F or W. A D gene is named only where the DNA matches it firmly. Clone size is given for some rows only: seen once, a few or many times, or a class if the clone is expanded.

clone size	J gene	D gene	V gene	CDR3 DNA	CDR3 protein
few	TRBJ1-2	-	TRBV6-6	TGTGCCAGTCAGGGGAAGAACTATGGCTACACCTTC	CASQGKNYGYTF
-	TRBJ1-6	-	TRBV27	TGTGCCAGCAGTTTATTGGGTGGTGGGAGGAAACTCCACTTT	CASSLLGGGRKLHF
-	TRBJ1-4	-	TRBV7-6	TGTGCCAGCAGCAAAGCTGTGGGACCCGATGAAAAACTGTTTTTT	CASSKAVGPDEKLFF
few	TRBJ2-2	TRBD1	TRBV14	TGTGCCAGCAGCCTAAACCGGGACAGGGGTTTGAGAAGTACCGGGGAGCTGTTTTTT	CASSLNRDRGLRSTGELFF
-	TRBJ2-7	TRBD2	TRBV5-6	TGTGCCAGCAGCTTGGCCATGGCGGGAGGGCCGGGCGGTGAGCAGTACTTC	CASSLAMAGGPGGEQYF
once	TRBJ2-7	-	TRBV5-1	TGCGCCAGCAGCTTGGCCAACAGGGTCATTTACGAGCAGTACTTC	CASSLANRVIYEQYF
-	TRBJ2-3	-	TRBV28	TGTGCCAGCAGTTTGGGCGGGGCTGGCACAGATACGCAGTATTTT	CASSLGGAGTDTQYF
-	TRBJ2-1	TRBD2	TRBV9	TGTGCCAGCAGCCAAAACCCCGGGACTAGCGGTTTCAATGAGCAGTTCTTC	CASSQNPGTSGFNEQFF
-	TRBJ1-2	-	TRBV12-3/TRBV12-4	TGTGCCAGCAAACCACAGTCCTATGGCTACACCTTC	CASKPQSYGYTF
-	TRBJ1-4	TRBD1	TRBV10-3	TGTGCCATCAGCGGATCTAGGGACAGAGTAGAAAAACTGTTTTTT	CAISGSRDRVEKLFF
-	TRBJ2-5	-	TRBV30	TGTGCCTGGAATCTCGGGGCCGCAAGAGAGACCCAGTACTTC	CAWNLGAARETQYF
few	TRBJ2-1	-	TRBV5-6	TGTGCCAGCAGCTGGGGCTCAAGCTCCTACAATGAGCAGTTCTTC	CASSWGSSSYNEQFF
once	TRBJ2-3	-	TRBV19	TGTGCCAGTAGTATCGCGGTTCACACAGATACGCAGTATTTT	CASSIAVHTDTQYF
-	TRBJ1-2	-	TRBV6-1	TGTGCCAGCAGTGAAAGTCTAGGGATTAGCCATGGCTACACCTTC	CASSESLGISHGYTF
few	TRBJ1-5	TRBD1	TRBV2	TGTGCCAGCAGTTGGACAGGGCGCAATCAGCCCCAGCATTTT	CASSWTGRNQPQHF
-	TRBJ1-5	-	TRBV4-2	TGTGCCAGCAGTGAGGTTAGCAATCAGCCCCAGCATTTT	CASSEVSNQPQHF
-	TRBJ1-6	-	TRBV2	TGTGCCAGCAGTGAGGAGGGCAGGGAGTATTCACCCCTCCACTTT	CASSEEGREYSPLHF
-	TRBJ1-1	-	TRBV2	TGTGCCAGCAGTGGGGTAGGGTCCACTGAAGCTTTCTTT	CASSGVGSTEAFF
-	TRBJ1-2	-	TRBV25-1	TGTGCCAGCAGTGAATCGCCGGACCCCCTTGGCTATGGCTACACCTTC	CASSESPDPLGYGYTF
-	TRBJ2-6	-	TRBV30	TGTGCCTCGGATCGTAGGGCCAACGTCCTGACTTTC	CASDRRANVLTF
-	TRBJ1-2	-	TRBV9	TGTGCCAGCAGCGTAGAGGCAACAGCCTATGGCTACACCTTC	CASSVEATAYGYTF
-	TRBJ1-2	-	TRBV7-9	TGTGCCAGCAGCTTAGACGGCTATGGCTACACCTTC	CASSLDGYGYTF
-	TRBJ2-2	-	TRBV6-2/TRBV6-3	TGTGCCAGCAGTTCCAAGTGGCCAAGGGGGGGCACCGGGGAGCTGTTTTTT	CASSSKWPRGGTGELFF
-	TRBJ2-1	-	TRBV21-1	TGTGCCAGCAGCAGGTCGGGACCTGCCTACAATGAGCAGTTCTTC	CASSRSGPAYNEQFF
-	TRBJ2-5	-	TRBV3-1/TRBV3-2	TGTGCCAGCAGCCCCCAGGGAACAGGAGAGTACTTC	CASSPQGTGEYF
-	TRBJ1-1	-	TRBV19	TGTGCCAGTAGTATAGGAAGGGGCTTCGACACTGAAGCTTTCTTT	CASSIGRGFDTEAFF
-	TRBJ1-5	-	TRBV10-3	TGTGCCATCACCCGGGACAGCAATCAGCCCCAGCATTTT	CAITRDSNQPQHF
-	TRBJ2-4	TRBD1	TRBV6-5	TGTGCCAGCAGTCGGACAGGGGGCGCCAAAAACATTCAGTACTTC	CASSRTGGAKNIQYF
-	TRBJ2-3	-	TRBV3-1/TRBV3-2	TGTGCCAGCAGCCGCCGGGACACCAACACAGATACGCAGTATTTT	CASSRRDTNTDTQYF
-	TRBJ1-5	-	TRBV12-3/TRBV12-4	TGTGCCAGCAGTTTTGGTAATCAGCCCCAGCATTTT	CASSFGNQPQHF
-	TRBJ2-7	TRBD2	TRBV11-2	TGTGCCAGCAGCGTCTACTCGGGGGGAAAGCAGTACTTC	CASSVYSGGKQYF
-	TRBJ1-5	-	TRBV5-1	TGCGCCAGCAGGAGGGGTCAGGAAGGGAATCAGCCCCAGCATTTT	CASRRGQEGNQPQHF
-	TRBJ1-2	-	TRBV28	TGTGCCAGCACCACGGGGACGCGGGGCTACACCTTC	CASTTGTRGYTF
-	TRBJ2-7	TRBD2	TRBV19	TGTGCCAGTAGACTCCACGGGGGGAGCTCCTACGAGCAGTACTTC	CASRLHGGSSYEQYF
-	TRBJ1-6	-	TRBV5-4	TGTGCCAGCAGCTTAGGGCAGGGCTATAATTCACCCCTCCACTTT	CASSLGQGYNSPLHF
-	TRBJ1-2	TRBD1	TRBV2	TGTGCCAGCAGTGAAAGACAGGGAGCCTATGGCTACACCTTC	CASSERQGAYGYTF
-	TRBJ2-6	-	TRBV6-2/TRBV6-3	TGTGCCAGCAGTTTACAAGTCTCTGGGGCCAACGTCCTGACTTTC	CASSLQVSGANVLTF
-	TRBJ2-6	-	TRBV28	TGTGCCAGCAGGCTGAACTCTGGGGCCAACGTCCTGACTTTC	CASRLNSGANVLTF
-	TRBJ2-4	TRBD2	TRBV2	TGTGCCAGCAGTGACGGGGGGGCGCGGGACATTCAGTACTTC	CASSDGGARDIQYF
-	TRBJ2-5	TRBD2	TRBV9	TGTGCCAGCAGCGTAGGACCTAGCGGGAGCTGGGGGGAGACCCAGTACTTC	CASSVGPSGSWGETQYF
once	TRBJ1-1	-	TRBV5-1	TGCGCCAGCAGCTTGACAGGAGAGAACACTGAAGCTTTCTTT	CASSLTGENTEAFF
few	TRBJ1-2	-	TRBV4-2	TGTGCCAGCAGCCAAGATCACCCCGGGACATCCCGAGGCTACACCTTC	CASSQDHPGTSRGYTF
-	TRBJ1-4	TRBD1	TRBV11-2	TGTGCCAGCAGCTTAGGCGGGACAGGGGTCGAAAAACTGTTTTTT	CASSLGGTGVEKLFF
-	TRBJ2-5	TRBD1	TRBV3-1/TRBV3-2	TGTGCCCTCGGGGACAGGGGGCCGGAGACCCAGTACTTC	CALGDRGPETQYF
once	TRBJ2-5	-	TRBV7-7	TGTGCTAGCAGCTTAGTCCAGGGACCGAGGGAGACCCAGTACTTC	CASSLVQGPRETQYF
few	TRBJ1-3	-	TRBV6-1	TGTGCCAGCAGTGAATTCGGGTTAAGCTCTGGAAACACCATATATTTT	CASSEFGLSSGNTIYF
-	TRBJ1-6	-	TRBV28	TGTGCCAGCAGTCCGCTGGGGGGGGGTAATTCACCCCTCCACTTT	CASSPLGGGNSPLHF
-	TRBJ2-5	TRBD2	TRBV5-4	TGTGCCAGCAGCTTGGGACTAGCGGGCCAAGAGACCCAGTACTTC	CASSLGLAGQETQYF
-	TRBJ2-3	TRBD2	TRBV9	TGTGCCAGCAGCGTAGCCACTAGCGGGAGTTACGATACGCAGTATTTT	CASSVATSGSYDTQYF
-	TRBJ1-4	-	TRBV6-6	TGTGCCAGCAGTTACTCTGGGGGGGGTAATGAAAAACTGTTTTTT	CASSYSGGGNEKLFF
-	TRBJ2-2	-	TRBV11-2	TGTGCCAGCAGACGGGGGCAGGGCACCGGGGAGCTGTTTTTT	CASRRGQGTGELFF
-	TRBJ2-7	-	TRBV6-2/TRBV6-3	TGTGCCAGCAGCGACGGATTCTCCTACGAGCAGTACTTC	CASSDGFSYEQYF
-	TRBJ1-4	-	TRBV3-1/TRBV3-2	TGTGCCAGCAGCCAGTGGACGAGGGTGGAAAAACTGTTTTTT	CASSQWTRVEKLFF